One sample yielded the 25 T cell receptor beta chains listed below, sequenced in a study of beta chain features in type 1 diabetes (dated by TCRdb to 2017 to 2018). Study-wide conclusions, independent of this receptor: In all four CD4+ subsets, TCRB CDR3 length was moderately but significantly shorter in type 1 diabetes patients.

No cognate antigen is known for these TCRs. Library prep was done by the immunoSEQ multiplex PCR assay. All of the isolated RNA was reverse transcribed with the High Capacity cDNA Reverse Transcription Kit, so expressed TCRB transcripts were sequenced. Imported from immuneACCESS, the table was reduced by TCRdb to in-frame sequences with V and J called. These copies leave out some clones; in studies compared against another copy, an unresolved V gene accounts for under half, and the cause of the remainder is not known. This sample has hundreds of thousands of clones in its table, and around 15% of those were observed once. Less than 0.025% of the sample lies in the top ten. Material: naive CD4+ T cells from blood. The intended sense of this specimen's cell subset or site label: true naive CD4+ T cells. These receptors were taken from a man younger than 35 with type 1 diabetes.

As for this clone: The sample contains more than one DNA sequence encoding this CDR3. The V gene is TRBV9, the J gene TRBJ2-3; 9 nucleotides align to TRBD2. CDR3 size: 15 residues. Germline assignment: CDR1 SGDLS and CDR2 YYNGEE. V shed 2 bases, J shed 2 bases, and the junction held 3 bases outside the gene matches. CDR3 region: CASSVTSGYTDTQYF. The CDR3 DNA reads as TGTGCCAGCAGCGTCACTAGCGGGTACACAGATACGCAGTATTTT.

This clone was counted only a few times. CDR3 amino acids: CAWSPGPLGQPQHF. CDR3 sequence (DNA): TGTGCCTGGAGTCCGGGACCGTTAGGCCAGCCCCAGCATTTT. The chain recombines TRBV30 with TRBJ1-5; D is possibly TRBD1 (5 bases). Trimming took 2 bases from V and 7 from J, leaving 15 bases between them. Germline V gene data show CDR1 as GTSNPN and CDR2 as SVGIG (reference sequence). The CDR3 extends over 14 amino acids.

This clone was counted only a few times. The genes are TRBV7-2 and TRBJ1-5; D unresolved. The germline V gene has CDR1 SGHTA and CDR2 FQGNSA. This CDR3 contains 15 residues. V dropped 4 bases and J dropped 3 bases, with 13 bases sitting between them. In DNA, the CDR3 is TGTGCCAGCAGCTCCCGCGGAGTCCCCAATCAGCCCCAGCATTTT. The encoded protein is CASSSRGVPNQPQHF.

As for this clone: Sequence at one end of the junction differs from germline and may be a read error. The chain is built from TRBV7-7 and TRBJ2-3; 11 nucleotides line up with TRBD2. This CDR3 comprises 15 residues. Germline assignment: CDR1 SSHAT and CDR2 FNYEAQ (reference sequence). This CDR3 reads CASSLGTSGADTQYF. In DNA, the CDR3 is TGTGCTAGCAGCTTAGGGACTAGCGGAGCAGATACGCAGTATTTT.

A few counts support this clone. This chain joins TRBV28 and TRBJ2-5; 7 nucleotides align to TRBD2. The CDR3 covers 16 residues. Unmatched junction bases numbered 17, after V lost 8 bases and J lost 5 bases. Germline loops: CDR1 MDHEN, CDR2 SYDVKM. The CDR3 DNA reads TGTGCCAGCGGAACAGCGGGGCCCCCCGGGGAGGAGACCCAGTACTTC. Protein sequence: CASGTAGPPGEETQYF.

The chain links TRBV11-3 to TRBJ1-1; D uncertain. Trimming pared 6 bases from V and 11 bases from J, leaving 16 bases between. The CDR3 runs to 12 residues. Germline V CDR1 and CDR2: SGHNT, YENEEA. CDR3 residues: CASRSSSSAAFF. CDR3 nucleotides: TGTGCCAGCAGGAGCTCCTCGTCGGCGGCTTTCTTT. The full variable domain, with the rest looked up from reference TRBV11-3 and TRBJ1-1, is EAGVVQSPRYKIIEKKQPVAFWCNPISGHNTLYWYLQNLGQGPELLIRYENEEAVDDSQLPKDRFSAERLKGVDSTLKIQPAELGDSAVYLCASRSSSSAAFFGQGTRLTVV.

The chain carries TRBV11-2 and TRBJ2-3; 9 bases line up with TRBD2. Germline assignment: CDR1 SGHAT and CDR2 FQNNGV. Unmatched junction bases numbered 12, after V lost 5 bases and J lost 0 bases. The CDR3 spans 18 residues. The CDR3 DNA reads TGTGCCAGCAGCCTAGGGGCTAGCGGGGATATCAGCACAGATACGCAGTATTTT. It specifies CASSLGASGDISTDTQYF.

Turning to this clone: At the DNA level, this CDR3 is encoded by other sequences in the same sample as well. The CDR3 coding sequence is TGCAGCGTCCGTGGGAACACTGAAGCTTTCTTT. The encoded protein is CSVRGNTEAFF. The V call is TRBV29-1, the J call TRBJ1-1; D is ambiguous. V lost 6 bases, J lost 1 base, and 6 bases lay in between. Germline V gives CDR1 SQVTM, CDR2 ANQGSEA. The CDR3 sequence is 11 residues long.

V and J are TRBV2 and TRBJ2-3; TRBD1 agrees at 10 bases. V shed 6 bases, J shed 3 bases, and the junction held 9 bases outside the gene matches. Germline V gene data show CDR1 as SNHLY and CDR2 as FYNNEI. This CDR3 region has 16 residues. CDR3: CASRLIPGQGTDTQYF. The DNA for the CDR3 is TGTGCCAGCAGACTAATCCCGGGACAGGGGACAGATACGCAGTATTTT.

V is TRBV13 and J is TRBJ2-1, with 10 bases that match TRBD2. This CDR3 has 14 amino acids. The germline V gene has CDR1 PRHDT and CDR2 FYEKMQ (reference sequence). The ends lost 6 bases at V and 9 bases at J; junction bases unmatched: 8. The CDR3 coding sequence is TGTGCCAGCAGGAGCGGGGGGGCCTCTAGTGAGCAGTTCTTC. It yields the protein CASRSGGASSEQFF.

Concerning this clone itself: The sample contains more than one DNA sequence encoding this CDR3. V and J are TRBV14 and TRBJ2-7; D ambiguous. The CDR3 is 11 residues long. Trimming removed 1 base at V and 6 bases at J, with 4 bases between. Germline CDR1 reads SGHDN; CDR2 reads FVKESK. The CDR3 coding sequence is TGTGCCAGCAGCCAAGGGAGCGAGCAGTACTTC. Amino acid sequence: CASSQGSEQYF.

The CDR3 is CASSVGSKRSHNSPLHF. The CDR3 DNA reads as TGTGCCAGCAGCGTAGGGTCTAAACGTAGCCATAATTCACCCCTCCACTTT. The chain couples TRBV9 to TRBJ1-6, with unresolved D. The CDR3 totals 17 residues. Germline CDR1 and CDR2: SGDLS and YYNGEE. V was cut by 0 bases and J by 5 bases, with 15 bases left in between.

The J gene is TRBJ2-7, the V gene TRBV7-9; D ambiguous. V was cut by 0 bases and J by 5 bases, with 14 bases left in between. Germline values: CDR1 SEHNR, CDR2 FQNEAQ (reference sequence). The CDR3 length is 15 residues. The CDR3 spells CASSLALGFFDEQYF. In DNA form, the CDR3 reads TGTGCCAGCAGCTTAGCGCTAGGTTTTTTCGACGAGCAGTACTTC.

This clone was seen only a few times. The rearrangement joins TRBV10-3 to TRBJ1-4, with 12 positions matching TRBD1. This CDR3 spans 18 amino acids. Germline CDR1 reads ENHRY; CDR2 reads SYGVKD. J lost 1 base, V lost 6 bases, and 9 bases had no gene match. The chain's CDR3 is CAISGTGGTSGTNEKLFF. The CDR3 nucleotides are TGTGCCATCAGCGGGACAGGGGGCACGTCGGGAACTAATGAAAAACTGTTTTTT.

A few counts support this clone. The CDR3 bases are TGCGCCAGCGGGAGGGTGGAGGATAGCAATCAGCCCCAGCATTTT. It codes for CASGRVEDSNQPQHF. V usage is TRBV5-1 and J usage is TRBJ1-5; no clear D gene. V was cut by 7 bases and J by 0 bases, with 14 bases left in between. The germline CDR1 and CDR2 sequences are SGHRS and YFSETQ. This CDR3 has 15 amino acids.

In its sample, this clone was seen a few times. The V call is TRBV12-5, the J call TRBJ1-6, with a possible D match to TRBD1 (5 bases). The CDR3 totals 13 residues. V shed 5 bases and J shed 10 bases, with 12 bases lying between them. CDR1 is LGHNT and CDR2 is FRNRAP in the germline V gene. DNA for the CDR3: TGTGCTAGTGGTCCCCCGGGGGACTCACCCCTCCACTTT. Protein: CASGPPGDSPLHF.

This clone was counted a few times. V gene TRBV30 combines with J gene TRBJ1-2, with D uncertain. CDR3 length equals 12 residues. V lost 0 bases to trimming and J lost 4 bases, with 6 bases between them. Germline V gene data show CDR1 as GTSNPN and CDR2 as SVGIG (reference sequence). The CDR3, as DNA: TGTGCCTGGAGTGTACCGGTCTATGGCTACACCTTC. This translates into CAWSVPVYGYTF.

There are a few counts of this clone. V usage is TRBV10-3 and J usage is TRBJ2-5; TRBD1 agrees at 7 bases. The germline V gene encodes CDR1 ENHRY and CDR2 SYGVKD. The junction had 7 bases not matched to a gene; V was cut back by 10 bases and J by 2 bases. This CDR3 comprises 13 residues. This CDR3 reads CASQTGWQETQYF. The CDR3 bases are TGTGCCAGCCAGACAGGGTGGCAAGAGACCCAGTACTTC.

The sample holds a few counts of this clone. The chain recombines TRBV5-1 with TRBJ2-1; 10 nucleotides align to TRBD2. The CDR3 covers 15 residues. J was trimmed by 8 bases and V by 1 base; bases with no gene match: 6. Germline CDR1 and CDR2: SGHRS and YFSETQ. CDR3 amino acids: CASSLQAGGPDEQFF. CDR3 in DNA: TGCGCCAGCAGCTTGCAAGCGGGGGGGCCCGATGAGCAGTTCTTC.

This clone has only a few counts. V usage is TRBV18 and J usage is TRBJ1-4, with D possibly matching TRBD1 (6 bases). This CDR3 has 18 amino acids. V was shortened by 3 bases and J by 7 bases, with 24 bases between the two germline ends. Germline loops: CDR1 KGHSH, CDR2 LQKENI. CDR3 sequence reads: CASSPYDRRVEAAEKLFF. The CDR3 DNA is TGTGCCAGCTCACCTTACGACAGGAGGGTTGAAGCGGCTGAAAAACTGTTTTTT.

A few counts support this clone. V gene TRBV7-2 combines with J gene TRBJ2-3; D might be TRBD1 or TRBD2, each matching 5 bases. Trimming removed 0 bases at V and 5 bases at J, with 9 bases between. Germline values: CDR1 SGHTA, CDR2 FQGNSA. The length of the CDR3 is 14 residues. The CDR3 sequence is CASSLAGVGDTQYF. CDR3 DNA sequence: TGTGCCAGCAGCTTAGCGGGGGTCGGAGATACGCAGTATTTT.

The J gene is TRBJ2-1, the V gene TRBV28; D perhaps matches TRBD2 (5 bases). Germline V gene data show CDR1 as MDHEN and CDR2 as SYDVKM. The CDR3 covers 14 residues. Trimming pared 3 bases from V and 4 bases from J, leaving 10 bases between. Here the CDR3 DNA reads TGTGCCAGCAGTTTCCAGCTAGCTTACAATGAGCAGTTCTTC. It yields the protein CASSFQLAYNEQFF.

This clone turned up a few times. V gene TRBV7-8 combines with J gene TRBJ1-5; no clear D. Germline CDR1 and CDR2: SGHVS and FQNEAQ. The CDR3 spans 12 residues. V was shortened by 3 bases and J by 4 bases, with 4 bases between the two germline ends. The CDR3 reads CASSLANQPQHF. CDR3 in DNA: TGTGCCAGCAGCTTGGCAAATCAGCCCCAGCATTTT.

This clone was counted a single time. This chain uses TRBV30 with TRBJ1-1; tentative D call: TRBD1 (6 bases). This CDR3 region has 14 residues. Germline CDR1 and CDR2: GTSNPN and SVGIG (reference sequence). V was clipped by 4 bases and J by 2 bases, with 14 bases between them. The CDR3 DNA reads TGTGCCTGGAATCCGGGACACCATAACACTGAAGCTTTCTTT. As protein: CAWNPGHHNTEAFF. Supplemented by reference TRBV30 and TRBJ1-1, the full variable domain reads SQTIHQWPATLVQPVGSPLSLECTVEGTSNPNLYWYRQAAGRGLQLLFYSVGIGQISSEVPQNLSASRPQDRQFILSSKKLLLSDSGFYLCAWNPGHHNTEAFFGQGTRLTVV.

This clone turned up a few times. The rearrangement joins TRBV28 to TRBJ2-1; D remains unclear. The CDR3 sequence is 13 residues long. The V end was cut by 8 bases, the J end by 7 bases, with 15 bases between. Germline CDR1 is MDHEN and CDR2 is SYDVKM. The CDR3 loop reads CASDGTLFNEQFF. The CDR3, as DNA: TGTGCCAGCGACGGAACTTTATTTAATGAGCAGTTCTTC.